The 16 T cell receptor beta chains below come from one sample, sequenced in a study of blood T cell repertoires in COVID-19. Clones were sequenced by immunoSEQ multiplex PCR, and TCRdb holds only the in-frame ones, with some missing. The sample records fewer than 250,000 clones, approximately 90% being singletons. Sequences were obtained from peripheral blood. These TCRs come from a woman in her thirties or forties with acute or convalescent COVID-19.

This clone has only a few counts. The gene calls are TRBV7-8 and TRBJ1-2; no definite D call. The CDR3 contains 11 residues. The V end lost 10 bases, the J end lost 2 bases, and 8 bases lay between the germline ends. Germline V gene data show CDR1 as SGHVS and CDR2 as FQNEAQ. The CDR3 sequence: CATEVNYGYTF. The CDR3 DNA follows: TGTGCCACGGAGGTGAACTATGGCTACACCTTC.

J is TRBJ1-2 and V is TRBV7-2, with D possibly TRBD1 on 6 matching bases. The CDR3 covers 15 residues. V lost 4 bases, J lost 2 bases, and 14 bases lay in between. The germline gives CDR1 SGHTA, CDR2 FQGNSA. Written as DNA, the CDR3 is TGTGCCAGCAGCTCCCCGGGACATAAGAACTATGGCTACACCTTC. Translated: CASSSPGHKNYGYTF.

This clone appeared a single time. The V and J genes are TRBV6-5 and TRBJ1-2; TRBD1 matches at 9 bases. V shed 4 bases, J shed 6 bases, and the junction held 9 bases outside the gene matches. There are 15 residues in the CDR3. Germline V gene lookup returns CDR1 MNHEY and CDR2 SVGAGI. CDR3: CASSSDRDRAHGYTF. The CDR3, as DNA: TGTGCCAGCAGTTCCGACAGGGACAGGGCACATGGCTACACCTTC.

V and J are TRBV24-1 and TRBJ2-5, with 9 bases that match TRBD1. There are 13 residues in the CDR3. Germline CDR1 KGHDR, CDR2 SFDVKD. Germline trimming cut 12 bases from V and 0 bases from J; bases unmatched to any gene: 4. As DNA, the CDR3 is TGTGCCTCCTGGGACAGGGACCAAGAGACCCAGTACTTC. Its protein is CASWDRDQETQYF.

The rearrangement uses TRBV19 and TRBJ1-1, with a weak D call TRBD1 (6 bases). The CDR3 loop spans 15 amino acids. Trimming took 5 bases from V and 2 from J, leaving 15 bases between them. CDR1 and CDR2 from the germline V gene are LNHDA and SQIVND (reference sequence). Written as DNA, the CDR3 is TGTGCCAGTAGTCTCGTAGACAGGAGAAACACTGAAGCTTTCTTT. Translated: CASSLVDRRNTEAFF.

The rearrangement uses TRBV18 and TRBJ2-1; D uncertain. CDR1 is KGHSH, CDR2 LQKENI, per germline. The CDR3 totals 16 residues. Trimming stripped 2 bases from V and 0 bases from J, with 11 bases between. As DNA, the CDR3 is TGTGCCAGCTCACCAACAATTCCAAGCTCCTACAATGAGCAGTTCTTC. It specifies CASSPTIPSSYNEQFF.

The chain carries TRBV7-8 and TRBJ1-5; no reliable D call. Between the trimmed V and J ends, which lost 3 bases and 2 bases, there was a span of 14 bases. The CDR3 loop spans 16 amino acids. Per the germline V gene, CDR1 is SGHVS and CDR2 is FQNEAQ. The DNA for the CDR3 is TGTGCCAGCAGCTTTTATCGAGCGAGGGGCAATCAGCCCCAGCATTTT. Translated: CASSFYRARGNQPQHF.

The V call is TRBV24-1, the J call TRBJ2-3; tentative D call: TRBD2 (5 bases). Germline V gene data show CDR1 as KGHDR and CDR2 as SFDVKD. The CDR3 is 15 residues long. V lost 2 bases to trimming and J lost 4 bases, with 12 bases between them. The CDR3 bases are TGTGCCACCAGTGATTGGGGTTCGGACTCAGATACGCAGTATTTT. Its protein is CATSDWGSDSDTQYF.

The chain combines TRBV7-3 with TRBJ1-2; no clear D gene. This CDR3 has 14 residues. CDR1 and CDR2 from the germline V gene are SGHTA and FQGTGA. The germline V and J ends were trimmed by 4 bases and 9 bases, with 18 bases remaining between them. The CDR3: CASSSSGLFDSYTF. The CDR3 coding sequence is TGTGCCAGCAGCTCCAGCGGGTTATTTGACAGCTACACCTTC.

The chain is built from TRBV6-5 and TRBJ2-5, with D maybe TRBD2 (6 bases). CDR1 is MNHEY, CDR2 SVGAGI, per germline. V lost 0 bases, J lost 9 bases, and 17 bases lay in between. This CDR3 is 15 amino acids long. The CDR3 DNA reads TGTGCCAGCAGTTACTCGGGGACTGGGCTGGGGGCCCAGTACTTC. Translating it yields CASSYSGTGLGAQYF.

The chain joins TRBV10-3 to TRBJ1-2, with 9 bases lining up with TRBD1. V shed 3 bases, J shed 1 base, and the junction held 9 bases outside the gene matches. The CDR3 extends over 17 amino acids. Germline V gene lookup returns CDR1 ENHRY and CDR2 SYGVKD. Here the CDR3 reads CAISDPGQGRFNYGYTF. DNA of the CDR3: TGTGCCATCAGTGACCCCGGACAGGGGAGATTTAACTATGGCTACACCTTC.

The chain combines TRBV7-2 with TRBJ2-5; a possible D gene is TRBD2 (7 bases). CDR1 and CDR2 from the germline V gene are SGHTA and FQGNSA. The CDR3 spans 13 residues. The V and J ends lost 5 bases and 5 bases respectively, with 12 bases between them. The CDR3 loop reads CASSGGAWETQYF. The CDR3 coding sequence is TGTGCCAGCAGCGGGGGGGCCTGGGAGACCCAGTACTTC.

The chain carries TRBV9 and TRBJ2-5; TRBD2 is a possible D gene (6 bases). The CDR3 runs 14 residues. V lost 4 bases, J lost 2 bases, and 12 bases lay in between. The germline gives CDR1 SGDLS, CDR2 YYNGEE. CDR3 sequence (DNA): TGTGCCAGCAGCCGAGGCAGCGGGCAAGAGACCCAGTACTTC. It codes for CASSRGSGQETQYF.

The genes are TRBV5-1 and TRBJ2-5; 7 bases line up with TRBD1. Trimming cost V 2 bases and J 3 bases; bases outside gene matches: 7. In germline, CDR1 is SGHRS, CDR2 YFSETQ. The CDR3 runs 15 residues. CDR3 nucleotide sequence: TGCGCCAGCAGCTTCCAGGGGGATCCGAAAGAGACCCAGTACTTC. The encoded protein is CASSFQGDPKETQYF.

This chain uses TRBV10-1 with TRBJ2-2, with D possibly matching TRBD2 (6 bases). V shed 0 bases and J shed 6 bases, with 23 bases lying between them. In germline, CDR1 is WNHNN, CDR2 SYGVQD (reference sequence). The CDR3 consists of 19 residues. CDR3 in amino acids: CASSESRAGWRGFSGELFF. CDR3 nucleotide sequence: TGCGCCAGCAGTGAGTCGAGGGCCGGTTGGCGGGGTTTCTCCGGGGAGCTGTTTTTT.

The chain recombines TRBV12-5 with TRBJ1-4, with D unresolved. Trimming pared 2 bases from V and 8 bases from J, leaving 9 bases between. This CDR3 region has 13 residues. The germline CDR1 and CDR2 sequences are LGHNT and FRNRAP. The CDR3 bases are TGTGCTAGTGGTTTGTCCCCCCGGGAAAAACTGTTTTTT. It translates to CASGLSPREKLFF. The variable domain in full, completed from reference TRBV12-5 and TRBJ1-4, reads DARVTQTPRHKVTEMGQEVTMRCQPILGHNTVFWYRQTMMQGLELLAYFRNRAPLDDSGMPKDRFSAEMPDATLATLKIQPSEPRDSAVYFCASGLSPREKLFFGSGTQLSVL.